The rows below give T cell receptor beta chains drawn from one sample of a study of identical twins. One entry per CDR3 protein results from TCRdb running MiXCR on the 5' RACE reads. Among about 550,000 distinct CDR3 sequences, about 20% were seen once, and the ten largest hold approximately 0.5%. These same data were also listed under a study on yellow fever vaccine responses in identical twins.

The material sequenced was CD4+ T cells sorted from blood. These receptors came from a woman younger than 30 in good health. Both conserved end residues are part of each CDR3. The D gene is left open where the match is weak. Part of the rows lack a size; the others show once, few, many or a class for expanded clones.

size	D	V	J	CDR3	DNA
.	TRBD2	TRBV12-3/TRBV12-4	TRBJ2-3	CASSLPLAGGSDTQYF	TGTGCCAGCAGTCTCCCCCTAGCGGGGGGCTCGGATACGCAGTATTTT
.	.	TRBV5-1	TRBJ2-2	CASSLAGQDGELFF	TGCGCCAGCAGCTTGGCCGGCCAGGACGGGGAGCTGTTTTTT
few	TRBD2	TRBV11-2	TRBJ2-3	CASSFTAGEDTQYF	TGTGCCAGCAGCTTTACAGCGGGGGAAGATACGCAGTATTTT
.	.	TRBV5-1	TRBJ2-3	CASSLWGIGTDTQYF	TGCGCCAGCAGCTTATGGGGGATCGGCACAGATACGCAGTATTTT
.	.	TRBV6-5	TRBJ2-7	CASSNRQESYEQYF	TGTGCCAGCAGTAACAGACAGGAAAGCTACGAGCAGTACTTC
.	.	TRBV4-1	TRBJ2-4	CASSTRDKLAKNIQYF	TGCGCCAGCAGCACCCGAGACAAACTAGCCAAAAACATTCAGTACTTC
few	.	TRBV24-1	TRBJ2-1	CATSDRDPTSSYNEQFF	TGTGCCACCAGTGATAGGGACCCAACCAGCTCCTACAATGAGCAGTTCTTC
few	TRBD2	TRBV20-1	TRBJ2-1	CSARALGGRSYNEQFF	TGCAGTGCTAGAGCTCTTGGCGGGAGATCCTACAATGAGCAGTTCTTC
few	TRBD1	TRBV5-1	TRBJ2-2	CASSYWDRNTGELFF	TGCGCCAGCAGCTACTGGGACAGGAACACCGGGGAGCTGTTTTTT
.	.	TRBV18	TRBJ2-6	CASSLGTWGTGANVLTF	TGTGCCAGCTCACTAGGGACGTGGGGAACTGGGGCCAACGTCCTGACTTTC
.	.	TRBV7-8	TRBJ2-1	CASSLWVTKGDYEQFF	TGTGCCAGCAGCTTATGGGTGACTAAGGGGGACTATGAGCAGTTCTTC
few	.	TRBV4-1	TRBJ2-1	CASSQDPSGVADNEQFF	TGCGCCAGCAGCCAAGACCCCTCGGGAGTGGCCGACAATGAGCAGTTCTTC
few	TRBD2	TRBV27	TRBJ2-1	CASRGSGRFYNEQFF	TGTGCCAGCAGGGGTAGCGGGAGGTTTTACAATGAGCAGTTCTTC
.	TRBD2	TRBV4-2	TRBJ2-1	CASSQYVAGGRNEQFF	TGTGCCAGCAGCCAATACGTAGCGGGGGGTAGAAATGAGCAGTTCTTC
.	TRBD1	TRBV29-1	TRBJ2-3	CSVATGTASTDTQYF	TGCAGCGTTGCCACCGGGACAGCTAGCACAGATACGCAGTATTTT
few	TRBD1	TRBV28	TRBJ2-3	CASQTNPGTGPRADTQYF	TGTGCCAGCCAAACTAACCCCGGGACAGGACCTAGAGCAGATACGCAGTATTTT
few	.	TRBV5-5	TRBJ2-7	CASSGRLGAGEQYF	TGTGCCAGCAGCGGGCGGTTAGGGGCTGGCGAGCAGTACTTC
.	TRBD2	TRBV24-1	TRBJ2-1	CATSDPGGPREQFF	TGTGCCACCAGCGACCCGGGAGGTCCGAGGGAGCAGTTCTTC
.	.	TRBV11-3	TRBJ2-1	CASSFSGFANEQFF	TGTGCCAGCAGCTTTAGTGGGTTTGCCAATGAGCAGTTCTTC
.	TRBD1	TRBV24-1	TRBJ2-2	CATNQGQGTGELFF	TGTGCCACCAACCAAGGACAGGGAACCGGGGAGCTGTTTTTT
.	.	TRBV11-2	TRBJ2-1	CASEGEPYNEQFF	TGTGCCAGCGAGGGGGAGCCCTACAATGAGCAGTTCTTC
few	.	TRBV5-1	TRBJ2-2	CASSLTGPLTGELFF	TGCGCCAGCAGCTTGACGGGACCCCTCACCGGGGAGCTGTTTTTT
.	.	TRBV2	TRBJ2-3	CASSTAGPSTDTQYF	TGTGCCAGCAGTACGGCGGGTCCTAGCACAGATACGCAGTATTTT
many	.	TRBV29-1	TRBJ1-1	CSVSQGGNTEAFF	TGCAGCGTTTCACAGGGAGGGAACACTGAAGCTTTCTTT
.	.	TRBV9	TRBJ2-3	CASSVVPRGVVDTQYF	TGTGCCAGCAGCGTAGTCCCCAGGGGGGTGGTAGATACGCAGTATTTT